The next 18 T cell receptor beta chains were all read from a single sample in a study of CD8+CD57+ T cells in acquired aplastic anemia. Investigators profiled TCR beta VDJ and CDR3 from genomic DNA template. TCRdb re-derived calls from the reads in MiXCR, one entry per CDR3 protein. The profile shows 150,000 to 200,000 distinct CDR3 sequences, 40% to 50% of them singletons. Previously, flow cytometry had revealed CD8+CD57+ cell expansion in the patients chosen for sequencing. Input material: sorted CD4+, CD8+, or CD8+CD57+ T cells (not recorded which) from PBMCs. The receptors derive from a human donor with aplastic anemia.

This clonotype was seen a few times. J is TRBJ2-4 and V is TRBV11-2; 12 bases line up with TRBD2. The CDR3 covers 17 residues. Germline V gene lookup returns CDR1 SGHAT and CDR2 FQNNGV. Trimming cost V 2 bases and J 6 bases; bases outside gene matches: 8. As DNA, the CDR3 is TGTGCCAGCAGCTTACCCACCACTAGCGGGGGGCCAAACATTCAGTACTTC. Its translation is CASSLPTTSGGPNIQYF.

This clonotype was picked up many times. The chain uses TRBV7-2 and TRBJ1-2, with D hard to call. Looked up from germline, CDR1 is SGHTA and CDR2 is FQGNSA. Trimming removed 3 bases from V and 4 bases from J, with 18 bases in between. This CDR3 region has 16 residues. The DNA of the CDR3 is TGTGCCAGCAGCTTCCCTGCTAGGACGTTGTCCTATGGCTACACCTTC. It encodes CASSFPARTLSYGYTF.

The sample holds a few counts of this clonotype. The V and J genes are TRBV20-1 and TRBJ2-7; D not resolved. V was shortened by 0 bases and J by 0 bases, with 15 bases between the two germline ends. Germline loops: CDR1 DFQATT, CDR2 SNEGSKA (reference sequence). This CDR3 comprises 16 residues. The CDR3 region is CSARDALGSSSYEQYF. In DNA, the CDR3 is TGCAGTGCTAGAGATGCCCTTGGTTCCTCCTCCTACGAGCAGTACTTC.

The CDR3 coding sequence is TGCAGTGCTAGAGATCTGGGTATGATCGGTTCACCCCTCCACTTT. Its translation: CSARDLGMIGSPLHF. The chain has TRBV20-1 and TRBJ1-6; unclear D gene. Germline V gene lookup returns CDR1 DFQATT and CDR2 SNEGSKA (reference sequence). The CDR3 is made up of 15 amino acids. The ends were cut back, 0 bases at V and 9 bases at J, with 15 bases in the middle.

Many counts were recorded for this clonotype. The genes are TRBV20-1 and TRBJ2-7, with a possible D match to TRBD1 (5 bases). V lost 1 base and J lost 5, with 12 bases in between. Germline V gene sequence: CDR1 DFQATT, CDR2 SNEGSKA (reference sequence). This CDR3 is built from 13 residues. The CDR3 spells CSARAANRNEQYF. The CDR3 region has the DNA TGCAGTGCTAGAGCGGCAAACAGGAACGAGCAGTACTTC.

The chain is built from TRBV24-1 and TRBJ1-2; the D gene is possibly TRBD1 (5 bases). Germline V gene sequence: CDR1 KGHDR, CDR2 SFDVKD. The ends were cut back, 4 bases at V and 0 bases at J, with 5 bases in the middle. The CDR3 spans 13 residues. The CDR3 is CATSEGPNYGYTF. CDR3 nucleotide sequence: TGTGCCACCAGTGAGGGGCCTAACTATGGCTACACCTTC.

Many counts were recorded for this clonotype. The chain combines TRBV5-5 with TRBJ1-2; D not certain. The CDR3 consists of 15 residues. Germline V CDR1 and CDR2: SGHKS, YYEKEE (reference sequence). The ends were cut back, 0 bases at V and 0 bases at J, with 9 bases in the middle. CDR3 coding DNA: TGTGCCAGCAGCTTGGCCGGCACCCCTAACTATGGCTACACCTTC. Translation: CASSLAGTPNYGYTF.

V gene TRBV5-1 combines with J gene TRBJ2-3; 7 nucleotides line up with TRBD1. CDR1 and CDR2 from the germline V gene are SGHRS and YFSETQ. This CDR3 contains 14 residues. Trimming cost V 4 bases and J 0 bases; bases outside gene matches: 2. Written as DNA, the CDR3 is TGCGCCAGCAGCGGGACAGCTAGCACAGATACGCAGTATTTT. Translating it yields CASSGTASTDTQYF.

This clonotype was counted many times. This chain uses TRBV20-1 with TRBJ2-7, with 10 bases that match TRBD2. Germline CDR1 reads DFQATT; CDR2 reads SNEGSKA (reference sequence). V gave up 6 bases and J gave up 4 bases; unmatched junction bases: 21. The CDR3 runs 18 residues. DNA for the CDR3: TGCAGTGCGAGTTCTCTAGTTAAGCGGGGGGGCAGTGGGTACGAGCAGTACTTC. This gives the protein CSASSLVKRGGSGYEQYF.

This clonotype was seen at least ten times. The chain links TRBV7-2 to TRBJ1-2; 9 nucleotides match TRBD1. The CDR3 extends over 17 amino acids. Germline CDR1 is SGHTA and CDR2 is FQGNSA. V gave up 4 bases and J gave up 5 bases; unmatched junction bases: 14. The CDR3, as DNA: TGTGCCAGCAGCTCCATACTCGGGACAGGGACGACTTATGGCTACACCTTC. It encodes CASSSILGTGTTYGYTF.

This clonotype was picked up many times. The chain carries TRBV7-8 and TRBJ2-7, with D uncertain. Deletions cut 5 bases from V and 9 bases from J, with 20 bases between. The CDR3 consists of 14 residues. CDR1 is SGHVS and CDR2 is FQNEAQ in the germline V gene. The CDR3 nucleotides are TGTGCCAGCAGCCCCTTACTCACCGCCTTAGGGCAGTACTTC. This translates into CASSPLLTALGQYF. Variable domain in full (rest from reference TRBV7-8 and TRBJ2-7): GAGVSQSPRYKVAKRGQDVALRCDPISGHVSLFWYQQALGQGPEFLTYFQNEAQLDKSGLPSDRFFAERPEGSVSTLKIQRTQQEDSAVYLCASSPLLTALGQYFGPGTRLTVT.

Note on this clonotype: With a much larger clone just one base away, this may be a read error. It is likely a read error, because the conserved phenylalanine at the end of the CDR3 is missing. The rearrangement links TRBV10-3 to TRBJ1-2; perhaps TRBD1 as D (6 bases). Per germline, CDR1 ENHRY and CDR2 SYGVKD. V lost 10 bases, J lost 5 bases, and 17 bases lay in between. This CDR3 comprises 13 residues. CDR3 protein: CASSSLQGYGYTL. The CDR3 nucleotides read TGTGCCAGCAGCTCCCTCCAGGGGTATGGCTACACCCTC.

This clonotype came up many times. CDR3 nucleotide sequence: TGTGCCAGCAGCATCCGACAGGGCTCCTACAATGAGCAGTTCTTC. Amino acid sequence: CASSIRQGSYNEQFF. V usage is TRBV7-9 and J usage is TRBJ2-1; 7 nucleotides match TRBD1. The CDR3 consists of 15 residues. V dropped 5 bases and J dropped 0; count of bases not matched to a gene: 4. Germline V gives CDR1 SEHNR, CDR2 FQNEAQ (reference sequence).

The CDR3 nucleotides are TGTGCCAGCAGGTTGGGAGTGGGGACCGGGGAGCTGTTTTTT. As protein: CASRLGVGTGELFF. This rearrangement joins TRBV27 to TRBJ2-2; a weak D match, TRBD2 (5 bases). Trimming cost V 6 bases and J 5 bases, with 13 bases left between them. Germline V gene data show CDR1 as MNHEY and CDR2 as SMNVEV (reference sequence). The CDR3 consists of 14 residues.

This clonotype appeared a few times. The chain employs TRBV25-1 and TRBJ1-2; the match to TRBD1 covers 9 bases. The V segment lost 0 bases and the J segment 8 bases; nucleotides outside the gene matches: 7. The germline CDR1 and CDR2 sequences are MGHDK and SYGVNS. There are 15 residues in the CDR3. CDR3 DNA: TGTGCCAGCAGTGAATATGCCGGGACAGGGCGCGGCTACACCTTC. Translated, it gives CASSEYAGTGRGYTF.

This clonotype turned up a few times. V gene TRBV6-2 or TRBV6-3 combines with J gene TRBJ1-1; a possible D gene is TRBD1 (6 bases). Looked up from germline, CDR1 is MNHEY and CDR2 is SVGEGT. Between the trimmed V and J ends, which lost 6 bases and 4 bases, there was a span of 9 bases. The CDR3 covers 12 residues. CDR3 sequence (DNA): TGTGCCAGCAGAAGGGGGGGCACTGAAGCTTTCTTT. Translation gives CASRRGGTEAFF.

In the case of this clonotype: At one end, the junction sequence differs from germline, possibly due to a read error. This chain joins TRBV7-2 and TRBJ2-7, with D hard to call. The CDR3 totals 12 residues. CDR1 and CDR2 (germline): SGHTA, FQGNSA. The CDR3 DNA follows: TGTGCCAGCAGCTTATATCTAAACGAGCAGTGCTTC. Translated: CASSLYLNEQCF.

This chain uses TRBV7-3 with TRBJ1-2; maybe TRBD1 (5 bases). There are 13 residues in the CDR3. Germline V gene data show CDR1 as SGHTA and CDR2 as FQGTGA. The germline V and J ends were trimmed by 5 bases and 4 bases, with 11 bases remaining between them. In nucleotides, the CDR3 is TGTGCCAGCAGCCCAGGGTACGGCTATGGCTACACCTTC. Its protein product is CASSPGYGYGYTF.